This note documents a single T cell receptor beta chain sequence. The sample comes from a study of regulatory T cells in long-lasting Graves disease. Per germline, CDR1 SGHAT and CDR2 FQNNGV. This CDR3 has 17 amino acids. Researchers made TCR beta libraries by using iRepertoire HTBI primers and running Arm-PCR on CDR3 regions. TCRdb processed the multiplex PCR reads anew with MiXCR; each CDR3 protein has one entry. The sample shows about 400,000 distinct CDR3 sequences, 15% of them seen only once. Stated time point: newly diagnosed GD, antithyroid drugs for less than 3 months. PBMCs provided the RNA from which the TCR library was made. These data were also reused for a study on T cells in Graves' hyperthyroidism and ophthalmopathy.

The receptor was isolated from a woman aged 40 to 50 with Graves disease. V is TRBV11-2 and J is TRBJ2-1; TRBD1 matches at 11 bases. The J call may be faulty, since TRBJ2-5 better matches the DNA end. Sequenced material: peripheral blood mononuclear cells (PBMCs), taken at new diagnosis, from a patient treated with antithyroid drugs. CDR3 region: CASSSSLGQGARETQYF. DNA of the CDR3: TGTGCCAGCAGCTCTTCTCTAGGACAGGGGGCGAGAGAGACCCAGTACTTC.